These 20 T cell receptor beta chains were all obtained from the same sample, sequenced in a study of long-term antiretroviral therapy in people with HIV. Researchers ran immunoSEQ v3.0 at survey level. The repertoire was sequenced with immunoSEQ multiplex PCR; TCRdb's copy has only in-frame clones and lacks some. This repertoire shows around 28,000 clones, roughly 90% found once; its top ten account for about 3.9%. The sample consisted of unsorted PBMCs, taken 1.8 years after starting antiretroviral therapy. All receptors derive from a woman younger than 30 with HIV.

This clone was recorded a few times. V is TRBV19 and J is TRBJ1-5, with TRBD1 identical over 8 bases. The V and J ends lost 3 bases and 4 bases, in that order; junction bases with no gene match: 2. The CDR3 extends over 14 amino acids. Looked up from germline, CDR1 is LNHDA and CDR2 is SQIVND (reference sequence). The CDR3 DNA reads TGTGCCAGTAGTATTACAGGGGGGAATCAGCCCCAGCATTTT. Its translation: CASSITGGNQPQHF. The full variable domain, rest sourced from reference TRBV19 and TRBJ1-5, is DGGITQSPKYLFRKEGQNVTLSCEQNLNHDAMYWYRQDPGQGLRLIYYSQIVNDFQKGDIAEGYSVSREKKESFPLTVTSAQKNPTAFYLCASSITGGNQPQHFGDGTRLSIL.

This clone occurred a few times. The chain couples TRBV7-3 to TRBJ1-2; unclear D gene. V lost 2 bases and J 8 bases, leaving 12 bases between the germline ends. The CDR3 runs to 13 residues. Germline assignment: CDR1 SGHTA and CDR2 FQGTGA. CDR3 region: CASSLPGRRGYTF. CDR3 DNA sequence: TGTGCCAGCAGCTTACCCGGCAGACGAGGCTACACCTTC.

This chain connects TRBV28 to TRBJ1-4; TRBD1 matches at 9 bases. The trim removed 2 bases at V and 3 bases at J, leaving 7 bases unmatched. This CDR3 is 17 amino acids long. Germline V gene data show CDR1 as MDHEN and CDR2 as SYDVKM. The CDR3 here is CASSLIGTGTSNEKLFF. CDR3 coding DNA: TGTGCCAGCAGTTTAATTGGGACAGGGACCTCTAATGAAAAACTGTTTTTT. The full variable domain, its missing parts supplied by reference TRBV28 and TRBJ1-4, is DVKVTQSSRYLVKRTGEKVFLECVQDMDHENMFWYRQDPGLGLRLIYFSYDVKMKEKGDIPEGYSVSREKKERFSLILESASTNQTSMYLCASSLIGTGTSNEKLFFGSGTQLSVL.

The chain recombines TRBV5-4 with TRBJ2-5, with D uncertain. V was pared by 1 base and J by 5 bases, with 12 bases between. The V gene's germline CDR1 is SGHNT and CDR2 YYREEE (reference sequence). The CDR3 is 14 residues long. CDR3 protein: CASSLFGGRETQYF. CDR3 DNA: TGTGCCAGCAGCTTGTTTGGTGGCCGTGAGACCCAGTACTTC.

This clone is a singleton in its sample. This chain joins TRBV25-1 and TRBJ2-3; the D is unclear. The germline V gene encodes CDR1 MGHDK and CDR2 SYGVNS. The CDR3 extends over 15 amino acids. Trimming took 1 base from V and 5 from J, leaving 13 bases between them. In DNA form, the CDR3 reads TGTGCCAGCAGTGAATTTTTTCTTGGAATAGATACGCAGTATTTT. It yields the protein CASSEFFLGIDTQYF. Full variable domain (rest looked up from reference TRBV25-1 and TRBJ2-3): EADIYQTPRYLVIGTGKKITLECSQTMGHDKMYWYQQDPGMELHLIHYSYGVNSTEKGDLSSESTVSRIRTEHFPLTLESARPSHTSQYLCASSEFFLGIDTQYFGPGTRLTVL.

The chain joins TRBV5-1 to TRBJ1-1; D uncertain. The germline CDR1 and CDR2 sequences are SGHRS and YFSETQ. V shed 4 bases and J shed 2 bases, with 15 bases lying between them. The CDR3 loop spans 15 amino acids. As DNA, the CDR3 is TGCGCCAGCAGCCGGGAAGGGTGGGGTAACACTGAAGCTTTCTTT. Its protein product is CASSREGWGNTEAFF.

The chain employs TRBV11-1 and TRBJ1-2; TRBD1 agrees at 11 bases. The CDR3 runs 13 residues. Losses at the gene ends were 4 bases for V and 10 bases for J; bases not matched to a gene: 5. Germline lookup yields CDR1 SGHAT and CDR2 FQDESV (reference sequence). The CDR3 loop reads CASSSGQGVPYTF. CDR3 coding DNA: TGTGCCAGCAGCTCGGGACAGGGGGTCCCCTACACCTTC.

This clone occurred a few times. The V call is TRBV28, the J call TRBJ1-1, with 10 bases identical to TRBD1. V lost 6 bases, J lost 3 bases, and 1 base stayed unmatched. CDR3 length equals 13 residues. From germline, CDR1 is MDHEN and CDR2 SYDVKM. CDR3 coding DNA: TGTGCCAGCAGGGACAGGGGGTACACTGAAGCTTTCTTT. It translates to CASRDRGYTEAFF.

This rearrangement joins TRBV6-1 to TRBJ1-4; maybe TRBD1 (6 bases). Germline values: CDR1 MNHNS, CDR2 SASEGT. V lost 3 bases to trimming and J lost 8 bases, with 16 bases between them. This CDR3 spans 15 amino acids. The CDR3 sequence: CASSDFFGQREKLFF. For the CDR3, the DNA is TGTGCCAGCAGTGACTTTTTTGGACAGCGCGAAAAACTGTTTTTT.

Here the CDR3 DNA reads TGTGCCAGCAGCGCTCCGAACACCGGGGAGCTGTTTTTT. Encoded protein: CASSAPNTGELFF. V usage is TRBV7-3 and J usage is TRBJ2-2; the D is unclear. Germline lookup yields CDR1 SGHTA and CDR2 FQGTGA. Deletions cut 5 bases from V and 0 bases from J, with 4 bases between. The CDR3 spans 13 residues.

V is TRBV7-9 and J is TRBJ1-2; perhaps TRBD1 as D (6 bases). Germline CDR1 is SEHNR and CDR2 is FQNEAQ (reference sequence). CDR3 length equals 18 residues. Deletions cut 1 base from V and 3 bases from J, with 21 bases between. CDR3 sequence: CASSLGLSTEQGDYGYTF. The CDR3 DNA follows: TGTGCCAGCAGCTTAGGGTTATCTACTGAACAGGGAGACTATGGCTACACCTTC.

The chain is built from TRBV7-3 and TRBJ2-5; no clear D. Trimming pared 2 bases from V and 1 base from J, leaving 11 bases between. CDR3 length equals 15 residues. CDR1 is SGHTA and CDR2 is FQGTGA in the germline V gene. CDR3 bases: TGTGCCAGCAGCTTATCGGGTAGGCTCCAAGAGACCCAGTACTTC. Residues: CASSLSGRLQETQYF.

This chain connects TRBV28 to TRBJ1-1; D remains unclear. Germline assignment: CDR1 MDHEN and CDR2 SYDVKM. There are 13 residues in the CDR3. Trimming took off 5 bases at V and 1 base at J, with 8 bases between the two ends. The CDR3 nucleotides are TGTGCCAGCAGTCCGTTTCAGAACACTGAAGCTTTCTTT. Its translation: CASSPFQNTEAFF.

This chain links TRBV7-3 with TRBJ2-7, with a tentative D call TRBD1 (5 bases). V was shortened by 2 bases and J by 2 bases, with 13 bases between the two germline ends. The germline gives CDR1 SGHTA, CDR2 FQGTGA. The CDR3 length is 15 residues. Written as DNA, the CDR3 is TGTGCCAGCAGCTTAGATCGGGCGGACACCTACGAGCAGTACTTC. This codes for CASSLDRADTYEQYF.

The rearrangement joins TRBV11-2 to TRBJ1-4; possible D gene TRBD1, 5 bases. The CDR3 is 16 residues long. From germline, CDR1 is SGHAT and CDR2 FQNNGV. Deletions cut 2 bases from V and 3 bases from J, with 13 bases between. The CDR3 spells CASSLFGDPANEKLFF. Here the CDR3 DNA reads TGTGCCAGCAGCTTATTTGGGGACCCCGCTAATGAAAAACTGTTTTTT.

The V and J genes are TRBV7-6 and TRBJ2-1, with D uncertain. The V gene lost 5 bases and the J gene lost 6 bases, with 14 bases spanning the gap. The CDR3 covers 14 residues. Germline V gene data show CDR1 as SGHVS and CDR2 as FNYEAQ. CDR3 DNA sequence: TGTGCCAGCAGCCCGGCCCACTGGGGCAATGAGCAGTTCTTC. Residues: CASSPAHWGNEQFF.

The chain employs TRBV7-2 and TRBJ2-4, with TRBD1 as a possible D gene (6 bases). The V gene lost 8 bases and the J gene lost 7 bases, with 12 bases spanning the gap. Germline CDR1 SGHTA, CDR2 FQGNSA. The CDR3 is 12 amino acids. CDR3 protein: CASSQGGNIQYF. The CDR3 coding sequence is TGTGCCAGCTCTCAAGGGGGTAACATTCAGTACTTC.

This clone has a handful of counts. This sequence joins TRBV7-2 and TRBJ2-5, with 7 bases identical to TRBD1. V gave up 5 bases and J gave up 4 bases; unmatched junction bases: 7. The CDR3 contains 14 residues. Per germline, CDR1 SGHTA and CDR2 FQGNSA. CDR3 DNA: TGTGCCAGCAGCACAGGGGCGTTTCTAGAGACCCAGTACTTC. Translated: CASSTGAFLETQYF.

The chain has TRBV2 and TRBJ2-3; TRBD1 matches 8 bases. CDR1 and CDR2 from the germline V gene are SNHLY and FYNNEI. Trimming cost V 3 bases and J 2 bases; bases outside gene matches: 7. The CDR3 has 16 amino acids. The CDR3 here is CASSDLRDRNTDTQYF. The CDR3 region has the DNA TGTGCCAGCAGTGATCTTCGGGACAGGAACACAGATACGCAGTATTTT.

This clone was seen once. This chain joins TRBV4-3 and TRBJ1-5; D gene uncertain. This CDR3 region has 14 residues. Trimming pared 3 bases from V and 6 bases from J, leaving 12 bases between. Germline V gene sequence: CDR1 LGHNA, CDR2 YSLEER. The CDR3 sequence is CASSQDPGSQPQHF. The CDR3 DNA is TGCGCCAGCAGCCAGGACCCTGGCTCTCAGCCCCAGCATTTT.